The 15 T cell receptor beta chains listed next were all sequenced from one sample in a study of blood T cells in healthy people across ages (dated by TCRdb to the mid-2010s). Receptor amplification or capture employed 5' RACE. For sequencing, an Illumina HiSeq 2500 was employed. A second roughly 7 to 11 cycle PCR used a sample-barcoded 5' primer and a J-beta primer mix. The public sequencing data were trimmed at Q25 with fastp and processed into clonotypes with MiXCR by TCRdb, which kept only in-frame beta chains. Records with the same CDR3 protein are collapsed into one entry carrying the most frequent genes and DNA. This sample lists around 1.7 million distinct CDR3 sequences; roughly 30% were detected once. The ten top clones hold 7.7% of the sample. Material: blood. These receptors all stem from a woman between 25 and 40 years old in good health.

This clonotype was counted between two and nine times. V and J are TRBV27 and TRBJ1-2; D uncertain. Deletions cut 3 bases from V and 6 bases from J, with 11 bases between. The germline gives CDR1 MNHEY, CDR2 SMNVEV (reference sequence). The CDR3 extends over 13 amino acids. This chain's CDR3 is CASSFGFGNGYTF. For the CDR3, the DNA is TGTGCCAGCAGTTTTGGTTTCGGCAATGGCTACACCTTC.

The table lists this clonotype with a few counts. V gene TRBV4-3 combines with J gene TRBJ2-3, with 11 bases matching TRBD2. This CDR3 is 18 amino acids long. Germline CDR1 and CDR2: LGHNA and YSLEER. Losses at the gene ends were 5 bases for V and 2 bases for J; bases not matched to a gene: 12. The CDR3: CASSTRTTSGGSTDTQYF. The CDR3 DNA sequence: TGCGCCAGCAGCACTCGGACAACTAGCGGGGGCTCCACAGATACGCAGTATTTT.

This sequence joins TRBV2 and TRBJ2-4; 8 positions match TRBD2. CDR1 and CDR2 from the germline V gene are SNHLY and FYNNEI. The CDR3 runs 14 residues. Trimming took 8 bases from V and 13 from J; bases not matched to a gene: 16. CDR3 loop: CASLPRTSPGEQYF. CDR3 bases: TGTGCCAGCCTCCCTCGGACTAGCCCTGGTGAGCAGTACTTC.

CDR3 region: CATSVTGNQPQHF. The DNA of the CDR3 is TGTGCCACCAGTGTGACAGGGAATCAGCCCCAGCATTTT. The chain combines TRBV24-1 with TRBJ1-5; 7 bases match TRBD1. Germline loops: CDR1 KGHDR, CDR2 SFDVKD. Germline trimming cut 5 bases from V and 4 bases from J; bases unmatched to any gene: 1. The CDR3 is made up of 13 amino acids.

Note on this clonotype: A much larger clone is a single base away; this may be a read error. This sequence joins TRBV7-2 and TRBJ2-7; D might be TRBD2 (6 bases). The CDR3 spans 19 residues. CDR1 SGHTA and CDR2 FQGNSA come from the germline V gene. CDR3: CASSASPRLGTASTYVQYF. CDR3 nucleotides: TGTGCCAGCAGCGCTAGCCCCCGGCTGGGGACTGCCTCTACCTACGTGCAGTACTTC.

At least ten counts were recorded for this clonotype. V gene TRBV20-1 combines with J gene TRBJ2-7; 8 bases match TRBD2. This CDR3 spans 14 amino acids. Losses at the gene ends were 3 bases for V and 3 bases for J; bases not matched to a gene: 7. Germline values: CDR1 DFQATT, CDR2 SNEGSKA (reference sequence). This CDR3 reads CSARGTSGIYEQYF. The CDR3 DNA reads as TGCAGTGCTAGGGGCACTAGCGGCATCTACGAGCAGTACTTC.

This chain links TRBV7-9 with TRBJ1-1; D is possibly TRBD1 (5 bases). The CDR3 has 16 amino acids. Trimming pared 5 bases from V and 1 base from J, leaving 17 bases between. Germline CDR1 SEHNR, CDR2 FQNEAQ (reference sequence). The CDR3 is CASSILGEGRNTEAFF. CDR3 in DNA: TGTGCCAGCAGCATCCTGGGGGAGGGGAGGAACACTGAAGCTTTCTTT.

Ten or more counts support this clonotype. This chain uses TRBV20-1 with TRBJ2-7, with 12 bases matching TRBD2. This CDR3 comprises 15 residues. Germline V gene lookup returns CDR1 DFQATT and CDR2 SNEGSKA (reference sequence). The J segment lost 5 bases and the V segment lost 6 bases, leaving 11 bases of the junction unmatched. The CDR3 region is CSAATSGRSKNEQYF. The CDR3 DNA follows: TGCAGTGCGGCGACTAGCGGGAGATCGAAGAACGAGCAGTACTTC.

This clonotype appeared many times. The chain combines TRBV7-3 with TRBJ2-5, with 8 bases that match TRBD2. Germline CDR1 is SGHTA and CDR2 is FQGTGA. The CDR3 length is 13 residues. V was clipped by 5 bases and J by 4 bases; unmatched bases: 3. The DNA for the CDR3 is TGTGCCAGCAGCGCCGGGAGGGGAGAGACCCAGTACTTC. Translating it yields CASSAGRGETQYF.

The rearrangement joins TRBV27 to TRBJ1-4; 10 bases map to TRBD1. Germline assignment: CDR1 MNHEY and CDR2 SMNVEV (reference sequence). The ends lost 7 bases at V and 3 bases at J; junction bases unmatched: 8. The CDR3 has 16 residues. This CDR3 reads CASTWTGGRPNEKLFF. The CDR3, as DNA: TGTGCCAGCACCTGGACAGGGGGGAGGCCTAATGAAAAACTGTTTTTT.

In the case of this clonotype: A much more abundant neighbour one base away suggests this may be a read error. The V call is TRBV12-3 or TRBV12-4, the J call TRBJ2-1, with unresolved D. The CDR3 consists of 14 residues. The V gene lost 8 bases and the J gene lost 8 bases, with 19 bases spanning the gap. As DNA, the CDR3 is TGTGCCAGCCTTTTGAATTACGGTCGCGATGAGCAGTTCTTC. This gives the protein CASLLNYGRDEQFF.

V is TRBV10-3 and J is TRBJ2-5; D not certain. Trimming removed 10 bases at V and 5 bases at J, with 14 bases between. The CDR3 loop spans 12 amino acids. Germline V gene lookup returns CDR1 ENHRY and CDR2 SYGVKD. For the CDR3, the DNA is TGTGCCACTTCGGTCGCAAGGGAGACCCAGTACTTC. It specifies CATSVARETQYF.

In its sample, this clonotype was seen many times. The chain couples TRBV20-1 to TRBJ2-7, with D tentatively TRBD2 (6 bases). This CDR3 contains 13 residues. Germline loops: CDR1 DFQATT, CDR2 SNEGSKA (reference sequence). Trimming took 4 bases from V and 6 from J, leaving 16 bases between them. The CDR3 coding sequence is TGCAGTGCTACTAGCGTTAACTTCGGCGAGCAGTACTTC. Its protein is CSATSVNFGEQYF.

The rearrangement uses TRBV24-1 and TRBJ1-1, with D possibly TRBD1 on 6 matching bases. The CDR3 has 14 amino acids. Trimming removed 6 bases at V and 0 bases at J, with 10 bases between. CDR1 is KGHDR and CDR2 is SFDVKD in the germline V gene. The CDR3 region has the DNA TGTGCCACCAGTACAGGGCCCATGAACACTGAAGCTTTCTTT. Protein: CATSTGPMNTEAFF.

The rearrangement links TRBV3-1 to TRBJ2-7; D uncertain. The CDR3 runs to 15 residues. V was shortened by 5 bases and J by 3 bases, with 17 bases between the two germline ends. Germline CDR1 and CDR2: LGHDT and YNNKEL (reference sequence). The CDR3 nucleotides are TGTGCCAGCAGCTCCCTCGCAGGACGGTACTACGAGCAGTACTTC. It translates to CASSSLAGRYYEQYF.